Listed here are 12 T cell receptor beta chains from one sample, sequenced in a study of blood T cell repertoires in COVID-19. Method: immunoSEQ multiplex PCR; TCRdb's copy keeps in-frame clones and lacks some. Among 150,000 to 200,000 clones listed, 85% were seen once. The source material was peripheral blood. Source of these receptors: a human donor with acute or convalescent COVID-19. The donor label of this sample is uncertain.

The chain joins TRBV15 to TRBJ1-1, with TRBD1 matching 9 bases. Germline trimming cut 1 base from V and 10 bases from J; bases unmatched to any gene: 10. CDR1 LNHNV and CDR2 YYDKDF come from the germline V gene (reference sequence). The CDR3 is 15 residues long. CDR3 DNA sequence: TGTGCCACCAGCAGAGTAAACAGGGGGCTGGTTAGAGCTTTCTTT. It is translated as CATSRVNRGLVRAFF.

This chain joins TRBV9 and TRBJ2-3; TRBD2 matches 11 bases. Per the germline V gene, CDR1 is SGDLS and CDR2 is YYNGEE. The V segment lost 0 bases and the J segment 3 bases; nucleotides outside the gene matches: 9. This CDR3 is 18 amino acids long. The CDR3 protein is CASSVVSGLAVATDTQYF. CDR3 nucleotide sequence: TGTGCCAGCAGCGTAGTTTCGGGACTAGCGGTAGCGACAGATACGCAGTATTTT.

The V call is TRBV5-1, the J call TRBJ1-1; D may be TRBD1 (5 bases). The germline V gene encodes CDR1 SGHRS and CDR2 YFSETQ. Trimming pared 3 bases from V and 2 bases from J, leaving 17 bases between. The CDR3 has 16 amino acids. CDR3 in DNA: TGCGCCAGCAGCTCAACGGGGGAGAGACTTAACACTGAAGCTTTCTTT. This gives the protein CASSSTGERLNTEAFF.

The chain is built from TRBV3-1 (or the pseudogene TRBV3-2) and TRBJ1-3; TRBD1 might be the D (5 bases). Trimming left V 1 base short and J 0 bases short, with 10 bases between. The CDR3 contains 16 residues. Germline V lookup: CDR1 LGHDT, CDR2 YNNKEL (reference sequence). The CDR3 DNA reads as TGTGCCAGCAGCCAAGTGTGGGGGGGCTCTGGAAACACCATATATTTT. This translates into CASSQVWGGSGNTIYF.

The chain links TRBV29-1 to TRBJ1-5; weak D call: TRBD1 (5 bases). The germline V gene encodes CDR1 SQVTM and CDR2 ANQGSEA. This CDR3 is 12 amino acids long. The CDR3 region has the DNA TGCAGTGTGGGGGGGGGCAATCAGCCCCAGCATTTT. Protein product: CSVGGGNQPQHF.

The V and J genes are TRBV7-2 and TRBJ1-2; the match to TRBD1 covers 8 bases. The CDR3 has 13 residues. Germline CDR1 SGHTA, CDR2 FQGNSA. V was pared by 4 bases and J by 4 bases, with 2 bases of the junction left unmatched. The CDR3 loop is CASSSDRGYGYTF. DNA of the CDR3: TGTGCCAGCAGCTCTGACAGGGGCTATGGCTACACCTTC.

The genes are TRBV6-5 and TRBJ2-7; 9 bases are shared with TRBD1. The CDR3 length is 15 residues. Per germline, CDR1 MNHEY and CDR2 SVGAGI. Trimming removed 3 bases from V and 3 bases from J; junction bases left unmatched: 6. CDR3 region: CASSYKGQGLYEQYF. Written as DNA, the CDR3 is TGTGCCAGCAGTTATAAAGGACAGGGGCTCTACGAGCAGTACTTC.

CDR3 sequence: CASSIHTGGRRGYTF. DNA of the CDR3: TGTGCCAGTAGTATACATACGGGGGGCAGACGCGGCTACACCTTC. V gene TRBV19 combines with J gene TRBJ1-2; possibly TRBD1 for D (6 bases). The CDR3 totals 15 residues. Trimming removed 2 bases from V and 8 bases from J, with 18 bases in between. The germline V gene has CDR1 LNHDA and CDR2 SQIVND (reference sequence).

The chain employs TRBV14 and TRBJ1-3; the D gene is possibly TRBD1 (6 bases). Trimming stripped 4 bases from V and 4 bases from J, with 8 bases between. CDR1 is SGHDN, CDR2 FVKESK, per germline. This CDR3 is 13 amino acids long. CDR3 sequence: CASSPDSGNTIYF. The CDR3 coding sequence is TGTGCCAGCAGCCCGGACAGCGGAAACACCATATATTTT.

This chain joins TRBV4-2 and TRBJ2-3; 8 bases map to TRBD2. CDR1 is LGHNA, CDR2 YNFKEQ, per germline. V was clipped by 4 bases and J by 1 base; unmatched bases: 13. This CDR3 spans 18 amino acids. The CDR3 spells CASSPGGAGGGGTDTQYF. The DNA for the CDR3 is TGTGCCAGCAGCCCCGGGGGGGCGGGCGGGGGAGGCACAGATACGCAGTATTTT.

The rearrangement links TRBV2 to TRBJ2-7; 7 bases match TRBD1. CDR3 size: 15 residues. J gave up 2 bases and V 1 base, and 5 bases lay outside the gene matches. The germline gives CDR1 SNHLY, CDR2 FYNNEI. CDR3 sequence (DNA): TGTGCCAGCAGTGAAGTGGCAGGGGGTACCTACGAGCAGTACTTC. This gives the protein CASSEVAGGTYEQYF.

V gene TRBV5-6 combines with J gene TRBJ2-3, with unresolved D. Germline values: CDR1 SGHDT, CDR2 YYEEEE. Trimming took off 1 base at V and 2 bases at J, with 8 bases between the two ends. The CDR3 consists of 14 residues. The CDR3 DNA reads TGTGCCAGCAGCTTGTCCTATTACACAGATACGCAGTATTTT. Residues: CASSLSYYTDTQYF. The full variable domain, its missing parts supplied by reference TRBV5-6 and TRBJ2-3, is DAGVTQSPTHLIKTRGQQVTLRCSPKSGHDTVSWYQQALGQGPQFIFQYYEEEERQRGNFPDRFSGHQFPNYSSELNVNALLLGDSALYLCASSLSYYTDTQYFGPGTRLTVL.